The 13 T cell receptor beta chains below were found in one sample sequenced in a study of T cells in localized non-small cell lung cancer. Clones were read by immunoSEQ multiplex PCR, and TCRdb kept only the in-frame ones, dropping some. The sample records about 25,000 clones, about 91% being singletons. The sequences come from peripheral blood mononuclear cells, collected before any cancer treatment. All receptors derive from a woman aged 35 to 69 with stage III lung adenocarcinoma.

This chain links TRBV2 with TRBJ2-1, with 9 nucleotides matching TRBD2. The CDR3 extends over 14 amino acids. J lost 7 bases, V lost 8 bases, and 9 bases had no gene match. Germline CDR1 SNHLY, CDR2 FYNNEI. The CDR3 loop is CASLRGGARNEQFF. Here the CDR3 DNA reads TGTGCCAGCTTGCGGGGGGGAGCTAGGAATGAGCAGTTCTTC.

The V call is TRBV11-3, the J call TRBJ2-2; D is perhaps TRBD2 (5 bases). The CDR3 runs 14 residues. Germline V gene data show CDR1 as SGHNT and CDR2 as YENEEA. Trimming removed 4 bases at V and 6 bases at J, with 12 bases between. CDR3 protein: CASSSSTIPGELFF. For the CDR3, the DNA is TGTGCCAGCAGCTCGTCGACTATACCCGGGGAGCTGTTTTTT.

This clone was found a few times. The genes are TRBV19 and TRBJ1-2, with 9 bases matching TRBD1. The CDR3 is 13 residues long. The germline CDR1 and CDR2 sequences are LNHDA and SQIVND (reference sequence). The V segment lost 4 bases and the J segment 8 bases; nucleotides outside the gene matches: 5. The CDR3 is CASSTGTGNGYTF. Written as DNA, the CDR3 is TGTGCCAGTAGTACCGGGACAGGGAACGGCTACACCTTC.

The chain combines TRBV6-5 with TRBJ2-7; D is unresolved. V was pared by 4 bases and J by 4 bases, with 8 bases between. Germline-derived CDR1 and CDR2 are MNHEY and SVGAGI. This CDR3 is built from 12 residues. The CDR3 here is CASSFDNYEQYF. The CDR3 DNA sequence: TGTGCCAGCAGTTTCGACAATTACGAGCAGTACTTC.

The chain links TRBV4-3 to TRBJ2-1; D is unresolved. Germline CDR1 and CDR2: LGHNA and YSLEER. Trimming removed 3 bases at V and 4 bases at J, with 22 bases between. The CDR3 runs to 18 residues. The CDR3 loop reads CASSQHLRQWTQYNEQFF. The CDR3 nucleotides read TGCGCCAGCAGCCAGCACTTAAGACAATGGACCCAGTACAATGAGCAGTTCTTC.

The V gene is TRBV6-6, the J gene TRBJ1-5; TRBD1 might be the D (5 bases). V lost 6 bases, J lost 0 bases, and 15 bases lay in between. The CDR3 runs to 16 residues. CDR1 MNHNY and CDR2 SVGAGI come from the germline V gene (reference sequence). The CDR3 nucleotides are TGTGCCAGCAGCCAGGGTGGGGGGTATAGCAATCAGCCCCAGCATTTT. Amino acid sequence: CASSQGGGYSNQPQHF.

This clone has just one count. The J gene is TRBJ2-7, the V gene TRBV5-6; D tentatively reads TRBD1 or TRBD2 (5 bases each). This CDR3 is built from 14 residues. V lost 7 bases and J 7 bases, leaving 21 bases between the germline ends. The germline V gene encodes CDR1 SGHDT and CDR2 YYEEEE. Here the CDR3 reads CASGPISGTWEQYF. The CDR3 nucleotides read TGTGCCAGCGGCCCGATCTCGGGGACGTGGGAGCAGTACTTC.

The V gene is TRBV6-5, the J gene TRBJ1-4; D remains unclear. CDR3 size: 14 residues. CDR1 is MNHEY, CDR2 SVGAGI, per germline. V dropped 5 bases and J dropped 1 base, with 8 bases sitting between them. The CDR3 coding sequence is TGTGCCAGCAGTCTACACCGAACTAATGAAAAACTGTTTTTT. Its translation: CASSLHRTNEKLFF.

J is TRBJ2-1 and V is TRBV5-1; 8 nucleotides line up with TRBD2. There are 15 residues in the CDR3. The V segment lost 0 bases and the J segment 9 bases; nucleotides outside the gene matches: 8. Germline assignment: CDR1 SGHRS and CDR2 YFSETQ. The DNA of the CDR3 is TGCGCCAGCAGCTTGGAAGTAGCGGGATCCGGTGAGCAGTTCTTC. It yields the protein CASSLEVAGSGEQFF.

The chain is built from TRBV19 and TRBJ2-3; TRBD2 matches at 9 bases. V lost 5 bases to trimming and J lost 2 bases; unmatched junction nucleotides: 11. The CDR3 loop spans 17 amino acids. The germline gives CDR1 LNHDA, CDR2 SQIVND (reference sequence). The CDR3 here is CASSHHTLAGLTDTQYF. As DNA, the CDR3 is TGTGCCAGTAGTCATCACACACTAGCGGGCCTCACAGATACGCAGTATTTT.

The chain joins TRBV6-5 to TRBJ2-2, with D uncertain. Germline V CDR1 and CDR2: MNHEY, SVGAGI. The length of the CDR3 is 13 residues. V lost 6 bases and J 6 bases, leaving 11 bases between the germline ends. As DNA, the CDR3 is TGTGCCAGCAGACTTTACAGTGCCGGGGAGCTGTTTTTT. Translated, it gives CASRLYSAGELFF.

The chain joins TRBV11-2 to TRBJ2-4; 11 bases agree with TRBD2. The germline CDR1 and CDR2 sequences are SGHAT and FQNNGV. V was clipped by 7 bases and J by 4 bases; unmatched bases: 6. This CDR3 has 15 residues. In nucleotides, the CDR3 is TGTGCCAGCAACCTAGCTAGCGGGGGGAAAAACATTCAGTACTTC. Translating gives CASNLASGGKNIQYF.

In DNA form, the CDR3 reads TGTGCCAGCAGTTTATATGGACAGGCAGGAACTGAAGCTTTCTTT. This codes for CASSLYGQAGTEAFF. This chain connects TRBV27 to TRBJ1-1; TRBD1 agrees at 7 bases. V lost 1 base, J lost 5 bases, and 7 bases stayed unmatched. CDR3 length equals 15 residues. Germline CDR1 is MNHEY and CDR2 is SMNVEV (reference sequence).